Shown below are 16 T cell receptor beta chains from a single sample sequenced in a study of T cells in Graves' hyperthyroidism and ophthalmopathy. Amplified TCR beta CDR3 regions derived from RNA transcripts. TCR CDR3 regions were first amplified by RT-PCR with HTBI primers. TCRdb re-derived calls from the multiplex PCR reads in MiXCR, one entry per CDR3 protein. The sample holds 800,000 or so distinct CDR3 sequences, 38% seen once. The sample consisted of blood. The receptors were gathered from a man aged 18 to 35 with Graves' hyperthyroidism.

In regard to this clonotype: The germline gene is not matched at one end of the junction; a read error may be the cause. V usage is TRBV20-1 and J usage is TRBJ2-6, with 9 bases aligning to TRBD1. CDR1 and CDR2 from the germline V gene are DFQATT and SNEGSKA (reference sequence). This CDR3 has 13 residues. The CDR3: CSARVPGQGAEAF. The CDR3 DNA sequence: TGCAGTGCTAGAGTACCGGGACAGGGAGCTGAAGCTTTC.

Worth noting for this clonotype: One end of the junction does not line up with germline, which may come from a read error. The CDR3: CASSYTYGTGTSQPQHF. The CDR3 region has the DNA TGTGCCAGCAGTTACACATACGGGACAGGGACGAGTCAGCCCCAGCATTTT. This sequence joins TRBV10-3 and TRBJ1-5; 9 bases match TRBD1. There are 17 residues in the CDR3. CDR1 and CDR2 (germline): ENHRY, SYGVKD.

This clonotype was picked up many times. The genes are TRBV2 and TRBJ2-7; possible D gene TRBD2, 5 bases. CDR3 length equals 10 residues. The germline V gene has CDR1 SNHLY and CDR2 FYNNEI. Trimming removed 6 bases at V and 6 bases at J, with 6 bases between. Here the CDR3 DNA reads TGTGCCAGCAGAGGACTCGAGCAGTACTTC. Translated, it gives CASRGLEQYF. Full variable domain (rest looked up from reference TRBV2 and TRBJ2-7): EPEVTQTPSHQVTQMGQEVILRCVPISNHLYFYWYRQILGQKVEFLVSFYNNEISEKSEIFDDQFSVERPDGSNFTLKIRSTKLEDSAMYFCASRGLEQYFGPGTRLTVT.

This clonotype was observed many times. The V call is TRBV29-1, the J call TRBJ1-5; 10 bases agree with TRBD1. CDR3 size: 15 residues. Trimming cost V 6 bases and J 4 bases; bases outside gene matches: 9. Germline CDR1 is SQVTM and CDR2 is ANQGSEA. The CDR3 DNA sequence: TGCAGCGTCGGACTGGGGACAGGGGATAATCAGCCCCAGCATTTT. It translates to CSVGLGTGDNQPQHF.

The chain combines TRBV12-3 or TRBV12-4 with TRBJ1-1; D is perhaps TRBD1 (6 bases). Trimming stripped 6 bases from V and 4 bases from J, with 12 bases between. This CDR3 has 13 residues. DNA for the CDR3: TGTGCCAGCAGCGTTACAGGGATCACTGAAGCTTTCTTT. Translation gives CASSVTGITEAFF.

This clonotype was detected ten times or more. This chain's CDR3 is CSVGQGKDTEAFF. CDR3 nucleotides: TGCAGCGTTGGACAGGGTAAGGACACTGAAGCTTTCTTT. This rearrangement joins TRBV29-1 to TRBJ1-1; TRBD1 matches at 7 bases. V lost 4 bases and J lost 3; bases outside the gene matches: 5. The CDR3 consists of 13 residues. The V gene's germline CDR1 is SQVTM and CDR2 ANQGSEA. The full variable domain, rest sourced from reference TRBV29-1 and TRBJ1-1, is SAVISQKPSRDICQRGTSLTIQCQVDSQVTMMFWYRQQPGQSLTLIATANQGSEATYESGFVIDKFPISRPNLTFSTLTVSNMSPEDSSIYLCSVGQGKDTEAFFGQGTRLTVV.

This chain uses TRBV9 with TRBJ2-3, with D tentatively TRBD1 (5 bases). Trimming took off 7 bases at V and 0 bases at J, with 12 bases between the two ends. The CDR3 runs to 14 residues. Looked up from germline, CDR1 is SGDLS and CDR2 is YYNGEE. This chain's CDR3 is CASGWAGSTDTQYF. The DNA of the CDR3 is TGTGCCAGCGGCTGGGCAGGGAGCACAGATACGCAGTATTTT. Drawing the rest from reference TRBV9 and TRBJ2-3, the complete variable domain is DSGVTQTPKHLITATGQRVTLRCSPRSGDLSVYWYQQSLDQGLQFLIQYYNGEERAKGNILERFSAQQFPDLHSELNLSSLELGDSALYFCASGWAGSTDTQYFGPGTRLTVL.

This chain connects TRBV19 to TRBJ1-1; D remains ambiguous. Germline V gene lookup returns CDR1 LNHDA and CDR2 SQIVND (reference sequence). V lost 3 bases, J lost 5 bases, and 13 bases lay in between. CDR3 length equals 14 residues. CDR3 protein: CASSIRVVGTEAFF. CDR3 nucleotide sequence: TGTGCCAGTAGTATTCGGGTTGTAGGAACTGAAGCTTTCTTT. Supplemented by reference TRBV19 and TRBJ1-1, the full variable domain reads DGGITQSPKYLFRKEGQNVTLSCEQNLNHDAMYWYRQDPGQGLRLIYYSQIVNDFQKGDIAEGYSVSREKKESFPLTVTSAQKNPTAFYLCASSIRVVGTEAFFGQGTRLTVV.

This clonotype was detected ten times or more. The chain employs TRBV2 and TRBJ1-2, with 8 bases identical to TRBD1. With V trimmed by 8 bases and J by 7 bases, 6 bases remained unmatched. Germline CDR1 reads SNHLY; CDR2 reads FYNNEI. This CDR3 comprises 12 residues. The CDR3 here is CASLDRGSGYTF. The CDR3 DNA reads TGTGCCAGCCTAGACAGGGGATCTGGCTACACCTTC.

This clonotype was seen ten or more times. The chain combines TRBV20-1 with TRBJ1-1, with no clear D. The V gene lost 6 bases and the J gene lost 4 bases, with 18 bases spanning the gap. The germline gives CDR1 DFQATT, CDR2 SNEGSKA (reference sequence). The CDR3 runs 14 residues. The CDR3 sequence: CSALKTGSRTEAFF. DNA of the CDR3: TGCAGTGCCCTTAAAACGGGGTCGCGCACTGAAGCTTTCTTT.

A few counts support this clonotype. The rearrangement joins TRBV20-1 to TRBJ1-5; weak D call: TRBD1 (6 bases). Trimming took 0 bases from V and 0 from J, leaving 18 bases between them. The CDR3 contains 18 residues. The germline V gene encodes CDR1 DFQATT and CDR2 SNEGSKA (reference sequence). The CDR3 loop reads CSARDRSPTGDSNQPQHF. DNA for the CDR3: TGCAGTGCTAGAGATCGATCCCCGACAGGCGATAGCAATCAGCCCCAGCATTTT.

On this clonotype itself: Sequence at one end of the junction differs from germline and may be a read error. The rearrangement joins TRBV24-1 to TRBJ1-5; the D is unclear. This CDR3 has 15 residues. Germline V lookup: CDR1 KGHDR, CDR2 SFDVKD. The CDR3 sequence is CASSFQDGSNQPQHF. CDR3 in DNA: TGTGCCAGCAGTTTCCAGGACGGAAGCAATCAGCCCCAGCATTTT.

Remarks on this clonotype: With a much larger clone just one base away, this may be a read error. The V call is TRBV6-5, the J call TRBJ1-5; 8 positions agree with TRBD1. The germline gives CDR1 MNHEY, CDR2 SVGAGI. The CDR3 runs 15 residues. CDR3 amino acids: CASRATGAGNQPRHF. As DNA, the CDR3 is TGTGCCAGCAGAGCGACAGGGGCGGGCAATCAGCCCCGGCATTTT.

This clonotype has a count of ten or more. The DNA of the CDR3 is TGCGCCAGCAGTGAGGAGGGGATAGATGGCTACACCTTC. Translated, it gives CASSEEGIDGYTF. The chain couples TRBV10-2 to TRBJ1-2; a possible D gene is TRBD1 (5 bases). Germline CDR1 is WSHSY and CDR2 is SAAADI. This CDR3 contains 13 residues. Trimming shortened V by 2 bases and J by 6 bases, and 10 bases separated the two germline ends.

To note about this clonotype: At one end the junction does not follow the germline gene, possibly because of a read error. The chain is built from TRBV10-3 and TRBJ1-1, with D possibly matching TRBD1 (5 bases). This CDR3 has 16 residues. Germline CDR1 ENHRY, CDR2 SYGVKD. CDR3 nucleotides: TGTGCCAGCAGTCTCCGGCTCAGTGGGGCGAACACTGAAGCTTTCTTT. Translating gives CASSLRLSGANTEAFF.

For this clonotype: A much larger clone is a single base away; this may be a read error. The rearrangement uses TRBV19 and TRBJ2-5; 9 bases align to TRBD1. The germline CDR1 and CDR2 sequences are LNHDA and SQIVND (reference sequence). The CDR3 is 13 residues long. In nucleotides, the CDR3 is TGTGCCAGTAACGGACAGGGGCGAGAGGCCCAGTACTTC. Its translation: CASNGQGREAQYF.